The 14 T cell receptor beta chains below come from one sample, sequenced in a study of CD8+CD57+ T cells in acquired aplastic anemia. Those patients picked for sequencing had displayed CD8+CD57+ cell expansion on flow cytometry. Researchers used genomic DNA as the template to profile TCR beta VDJ and CDR3. TCRdb itself ran the reads through MiXCR, one entry per CDR3 protein. The sample has some 170,000 distinct CDR3 sequences, about two thirds seen once. Sequenced material: sorted CD4+, CD8+, or CD8+CD57+ T cells (not recorded which) from PBMCs. All receptors derive from a human donor with aplastic anemia.

The V gene is TRBV7-3, the J gene TRBJ2-1; tentative D call: TRBD1 (5 bases). V lost 4 bases and J 4 bases, leaving 11 bases between the germline ends. Looked up from germline, CDR1 is SGHTA and CDR2 is FQGTGA. The CDR3 is 14 amino acids. This chain's CDR3 is CASSSGHKYNEQFF. The DNA of the CDR3 is TGTGCCAGCAGCTCCGGACATAAATACAATGAGCAGTTCTTC.

V and J are TRBV29-1 and TRBJ2-1; D ambiguous. The CDR3 totals 11 residues. Trimming removed 3 bases at V and 5 bases at J, with 5 bases between. Germline assignment: CDR1 SQVTM and CDR2 ANQGSEA. CDR3 loop: CSVESNNEQFF. The CDR3 region has the DNA TGCAGCGTTGAGTCAAACAATGAGCAGTTCTTC.

This clonotype was recorded once. V and J are TRBV7-2 and TRBJ2-5, with 12 bases matching TRBD2. Germline-derived CDR1 and CDR2 are SGHTA and FQGNSA. V shed 5 bases and J 5 bases; nucleotides not matched to a gene: 3. The length of the CDR3 is 14 residues. The CDR3 region has the DNA TGTGCCAGCAGCGCGCTAGCGGGAGGGGAGACCCAGTACTTC. Its protein product is CASSALAGGETQYF.

The rearrangement uses TRBV10-3 and TRBJ2-1; 10 nucleotides line up with TRBD2. In germline, CDR1 is ENHRY, CDR2 SYGVKD. After removal of 6 bases from V and 5 bases from J, the junction contained 4 bases not matched to a gene. The length of the CDR3 is 14 residues. The CDR3 DNA reads as TGTGCCATCAGGGCTAGCGGGAGTGACAATGAGCAGTTCTTC. Translation gives CAIRASGSDNEQFF.

The genes are TRBV9 and TRBJ1-3; no clear D. The ends were cut back, 2 bases at V and 4 bases at J, with 7 bases in the middle. Germline V gene data show CDR1 as SGDLS and CDR2 as YYNGEE. The CDR3 is 13 residues long. The CDR3 protein is CASSVYGGNTIYF. The DNA of the CDR3 is TGTGCCAGCAGCGTGTACGGCGGAAACACCATATATTTT.

This clonotype was seen a single time. V usage is TRBV15 and J usage is TRBJ1-6; D uncertain. V was shortened by 3 bases and J by 8 bases, with 8 bases between the two germline ends. There are 13 residues in the CDR3. CDR1 and CDR2 from the germline V gene are LNHNV and YYDKDF (reference sequence). CDR3 in amino acids: CATSRREDSPLHF. The CDR3 nucleotides read TGTGCCACCAGCAGGCGGGAGGATTCACCCCTCCACTTT.

This clonotype was detected many times. This chain links TRBV5-1 with TRBJ1-2; D call uncertain. The CDR3 runs to 13 residues. Trimming took off 0 bases at V and 3 bases at J, with 6 bases between the two ends. Germline values: CDR1 SGHRS, CDR2 YFSETQ. CDR3 DNA: TGCGCCAGCAGCTTGGAAACAGACTATGGCTACACCTTC. It translates to CASSLETDYGYTF.

This rearrangement joins TRBV7-3 to TRBJ1-5; tentatively, D is TRBD1 (6 bases). The V and J ends lost 5 bases and 3 bases respectively, with 17 bases between them. The CDR3 covers 16 residues. The germline V gene encodes CDR1 SGHTA and CDR2 FQGTGA. CDR3 protein: CASSLRAGQINQPQHF. In DNA, the CDR3 is TGTGCCAGCAGCCTAAGGGCCGGACAGATCAATCAGCCCCAGCATTTT.

The chain uses TRBV5-1 and TRBJ1-5; D unclear. Looked up from germline, CDR1 is SGHRS and CDR2 is YFSETQ. The germline V and J ends were trimmed by 4 bases and 4 bases, with 15 bases remaining between them. The CDR3 is 15 amino acids. The CDR3 region is CASSADGETNQPQHF. CDR3 DNA: TGCGCCAGCAGCGCGGACGGTGAAACGAATCAGCCCCAGCATTTT.

The rearrangement uses TRBV7-2 and TRBJ2-5; 7 bases agree with TRBD2. CDR1 and CDR2 (germline): SGHTA, FQGNSA. The CDR3 extends over 14 amino acids. Trimming removed 5 bases from V and 2 bases from J; junction bases left unmatched: 5. The chain's CDR3 is CASSKVGGQETQYF. CDR3 in DNA: TGTGCCAGCAGCAAGGTCGGGGGGCAAGAGACCCAGTACTTC.

The V call is TRBV24-1, the J call TRBJ2-2; D possibly uses TRBD1 or TRBD2 (5 bases each). Trimming took off 6 bases at V and 3 bases at J, with 10 bases between the two ends. The CDR3 extends over 14 amino acids. Germline values: CDR1 KGHDR, CDR2 SFDVKD. The CDR3 region is CATSPSRDTGELFF. CDR3 DNA: TGTGCCACCAGTCCTAGCAGGGACACCGGGGAGCTGTTTTTT.

The chain recombines TRBV20-1 with TRBJ2-2; no clear D gene. This CDR3 region has 11 residues. Germline-derived CDR1 and CDR2 are DFQATT and SNEGSKA (reference sequence). Trimming left V 6 bases short and J 7 bases short, with 9 bases between. DNA of the CDR3: TGCAGTGCCCCAGACGACGGGGAGCTGTTTTTT. Its translation: CSAPDDGELFF.

In regard to this clonotype: A read error may explain this, as a much larger clone is one base away. The chain is built from TRBV30 and TRBJ2-7; 7 bases are a match to TRBD1. Trimming removed 0 bases from V and 5 bases from J; junction bases left unmatched: 1. The CDR3 covers 12 residues. Germline lookup yields CDR1 GTSNPN and CDR2 SVGIG (reference sequence). The CDR3 is CAWSVGGHEQYF. In DNA, the CDR3 is TGTGCCTGGAGTGTAGGGGGCCACGAGCAGTACTTC.

The CDR3 DNA is TGTGCCAGTAGGGGGACAAGCTATGGCTACACCTTC. Translating it yields CASRGTSYGYTF. The gene calls are TRBV19 and TRBJ1-2; tentative D call: TRBD1 (6 bases). Germline CDR1 LNHDA, CDR2 SQIVND (reference sequence). V lost 6 bases, J lost 4 bases, and 9 bases lay in between. The CDR3 is 12 amino acids.